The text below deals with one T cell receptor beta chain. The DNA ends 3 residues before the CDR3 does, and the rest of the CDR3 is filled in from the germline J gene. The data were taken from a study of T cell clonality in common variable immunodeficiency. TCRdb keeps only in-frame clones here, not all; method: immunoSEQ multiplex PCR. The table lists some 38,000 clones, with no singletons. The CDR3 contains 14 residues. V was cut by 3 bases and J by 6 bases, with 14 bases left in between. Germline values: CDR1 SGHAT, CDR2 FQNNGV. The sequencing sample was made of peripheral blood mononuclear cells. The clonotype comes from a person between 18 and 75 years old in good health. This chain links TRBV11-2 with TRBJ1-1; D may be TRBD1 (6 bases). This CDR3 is CASSLQYRVAEAFF. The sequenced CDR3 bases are TGTGCCAGCAGCTTGCAGTACAGGGTTGCTGAA.